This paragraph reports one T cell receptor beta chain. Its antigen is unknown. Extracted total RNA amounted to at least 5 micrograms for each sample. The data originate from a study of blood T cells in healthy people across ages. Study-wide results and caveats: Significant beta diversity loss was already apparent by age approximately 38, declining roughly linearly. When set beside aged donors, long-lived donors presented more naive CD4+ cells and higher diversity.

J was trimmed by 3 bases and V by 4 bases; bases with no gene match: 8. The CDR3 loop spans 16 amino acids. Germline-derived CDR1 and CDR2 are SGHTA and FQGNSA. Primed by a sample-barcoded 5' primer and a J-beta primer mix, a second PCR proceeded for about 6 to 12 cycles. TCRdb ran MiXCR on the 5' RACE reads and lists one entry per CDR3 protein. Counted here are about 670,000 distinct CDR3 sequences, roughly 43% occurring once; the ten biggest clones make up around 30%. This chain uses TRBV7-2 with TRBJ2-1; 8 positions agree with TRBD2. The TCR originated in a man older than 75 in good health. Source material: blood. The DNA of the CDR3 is TGTGCCAGCAGCTCCGCGGGAGGTGGGGTCTACAATGAGCAGTTCTTC. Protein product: CASSSAGGGVYNEQFF.